The 7 T cell receptor beta chains below were found in one sample sequenced in a study of PD-1 blockade in classical Hodgkin lymphoma. Sequenced by immunoSEQ multiplex PCR; TCRdb stores in-frame clones only, minus some. This repertoire shows approximately 25,000 clones, 80% to 85% found once; its top ten account for about 1.7%. Each patient relapsed following autologous stem cell transplantation, and prior brentuximab vedotin exposure differed. Magnetic negative selection was used to purify CD4+ T cells from thawed PBMCs. The sequences come from CD4+ T cells from blood, collected at baseline. The receptor set was obtained from a human donor with classical Hodgkin lymphoma.

The chain joins TRBV6-6 to TRBJ1-2; D ambiguous. The CDR3 sequence is 11 residues long. V shed 0 bases and J shed 8 bases, with 4 bases lying between them. Germline-derived CDR1 and CDR2 are MNHNY and SVGAGI (reference sequence). The CDR3: CASSYSRGYTF. CDR3 bases: TGTGCCAGCAGTTACTCGAGGGGCTACACCTTC.

The chain is built from TRBV18 and TRBJ2-1; 8 positions match TRBD1. CDR1 KGHSH and CDR2 LQKENI come from the germline V gene. The CDR3 is 15 residues long. V shed 3 bases and J 8 bases; nucleotides not matched to a gene: 9. Here the CDR3 reads CASSPPMTGEDEQFF. The CDR3 bases are TGTGCCAGCTCACCCCCAATGACAGGGGAAGATGAGCAGTTCTTC. The whole variable domain, remainder taken from reference TRBV18 and TRBJ2-1, is NAGVMQNPRHLVRRRGQEARLRCSPMKGHSHVYWYRQLPEEGLKFMVYLQKENIIDESGMPKERFSAEFPKEGPSILRIQQVVRGDSAAYFCASSPPMTGEDEQFFGPGTRLTVL.

This clone appeared once. The chain links TRBV18 to TRBJ1-5; 7 bases align to TRBD1. This CDR3 contains 13 residues. Germline CDR1 and CDR2: KGHSH and LQKENI. The V and J ends lost 5 bases and 5 bases, in that order; junction bases with no gene match: 3. Written as DNA, the CDR3 is TGTGCCAGCTCATTAACAGGGGATCAGCCCCAGCATTTT. Translation: CASSLTGDQPQHF.

The CDR3 loop is CARQKAYSGANVLTF. For the CDR3, the DNA is TGCGCCAGACAAAAGGCCTACTCTGGGGCCAACGTCCTGACTTTC. The chain carries TRBV23-1 and TRBJ2-6; no definite D call. TRBV23-1 has ORF status, its function being uncertain. V was trimmed by 9 bases and J by 0 bases, leaving 12 bases between them. The CDR3 is made up of 15 amino acids.

DNA of the CDR3: TGTGCCATCAGTGATGACAAATTCTATGGCTACACCTTC. Translation gives CAISDDKFYGYTF. The rearrangement uses TRBV10-3 and TRBJ1-2; D is unresolved. Deletions cut 3 bases from V and 4 bases from J, with 9 bases between. Germline V gene lookup returns CDR1 ENHRY and CDR2 SYGVKD. The CDR3 length is 13 residues.

A word on this clone: At one end, the junction sequence differs from germline, possibly due to a read error. The rearrangement joins TRBV7-7 to TRBJ2-5; a possible D gene is TRBD1 (6 bases). In germline, CDR1 is SSHAT, CDR2 FNYEAQ (reference sequence). The CDR3 is made up of 13 amino acids. DNA of the CDR3: TGTGCTAGCAGCATGGGGACAACAGAGACCCAGTACTTC. As protein: CASSMGTTETQYF.

The chain combines TRBV19 with TRBJ1-5, with no clear D. Germline V gene lookup returns CDR1 LNHDA and CDR2 SQIVND (reference sequence). Deletions cut 1 base from V and 9 bases from J, with 10 bases between. The CDR3 contains 13 residues. The CDR3 sequence: CASSIGQVPPQHF. As DNA, the CDR3 is TGTGCCAGTAGTATAGGGCAGGTTCCGCCCCAGCATTTT.